Sequencing of this TCR beta chain was carried out in a study of T cells in Graves' hyperthyroidism and ophthalmopathy. Graves' hyperthyroidism showing no ophthalmopathy progression within 18 months was considered stable. Patients aged 18 to 65 had newly diagnosed hyperthyroidism of under 2 months' duration. From germline, CDR1 is LNHDA and CDR2 SQIVND (reference sequence). The CDR3 sequence is 14 residues long. The J segment lost 6 bases and the V segment lost 10 bases, leaving 9 bases of the junction unmatched. This clonotype was counted many times. Its cognate antigen is unknown. Findings of the study overall: From stable hyperthyroidism, ophthalmopathy was separated by a 13 V-J model.

RNA transcripts were the template for amplifying TCR beta CDR3 regions. The HTBI primer set drove a first-round RT-PCR of the TCR CDR3. TCRdb redid the calling of the multiplex PCR reads with MiXCR, one entry per CDR3 protein. The repertoire consists of about 500,000 distinct CDR3 sequences, with roughly 14% occurring once and the leading ten covering roughly 17%. The J gene is TRBJ2-1, the V gene TRBV19, with 10 bases identical to TRBD1. The clonotype comes from a woman between 18 and 29 years old with Graves' hyperthyroidism. The sequenced sample consisted of blood. This CDR3 is CATDRQGAGNEQFF. The CDR3 bases are TGTGCCACCGACCGACAGGGGGCAGGCAATGAGCAGTTCTTC.